Reported below is one T cell receptor beta chain. This clone has just one count. Its recognized antigen is unknown. The record has no base qualities; no much larger clone is one base away. This sample is drawn from a study of control samples from healthy donors and cancer patients (dated by TCRdb to the early 2020s). The germline V gene gives CDR1 as SGHRS and CDR2 as YFSETQ. The CDR3 starts with the cysteine, ends with the phenylalanine, and has 14 residues. The kept DNA is CDR3 alone, 42 bases in frame from the first base. V and J lose 4 bases and 0 bases, and a span of 10 bases separates them. The library relied on the immunoSEQ multiplex PCR assay. Imported from immuneACCESS, the table was reduced by TCRdb to in-frame sequences with V and J called. These copies leave out some clones; in studies compared against another copy, an unresolved V gene accounts for under half, and the cause of the remainder is not known. This sample has 100,000 to 150,000 clones in its table, and about 93% of those were observed once. Around 2.5% of the sample lies in the top ten.

The chain couples TRBV5-1 to TRBJ1-1, with the D gene not clear enough to name. This clonotype was sampled from a man between 35 and 55 years old in good health. The sample comprised blood. The DNA reads as follows: TGCGCCAGCAGCCCCCCGGGGTTGAACACTGAAGCTTTCTTT. The resulting protein is CASSPPGLNTEAFF.